This TCR beta chain was identified in a study of beta chain features in type 1 diabetes. The CDR3 is 16 residues long. Germline V gives CDR1 SGHRS, CDR2 YFSETQ. Losses at the gene ends were 4 bases for V and 6 bases for J; bases not matched to a gene: 12. This clone has a handful of counts. The antigen is not known. Based on CD45RO/CCR7/CD25/CD127/CD95/CD27, CD4+ regulatory, stem cell-like memory, naive and central memory cells were sorted. Purities over 98% were achieved in all sorted populations. Study-wide points: Relative to healthy donors, patients appeared to have naive, central memory and Treg TCRB repertoires that were more similar. Insertions were fewer and deletions more numerous at VDJ junctions in type 1 diabetes patients. The study found moderately but significantly shorter TCRB CDR3s in all four CD4+ subsets of Type 1 diabetes patients.

Expressed TCRB transcripts were sequenced, since all the RNA that had been isolated was reverse transcribed. Repertoires were generated with immunoSEQ multiplex PCR, while TCRdb's copy carries only in-frame clones and drops some. The data contain about 660,000 clones, around an eighth of them seen just once; the ten biggest clones take up approximately 0.042%. V gene TRBV5-1 combines with J gene TRBJ2-2, with 7 bases aligning to TRBD2. The clonotype originates from a man aged 18-30 years with type 1 diabetes. The source material was naive CD4+ T cells from blood. Here the CDR3 reads CASSPLTGGGPGELFF. The CDR3 nucleotides are TGCGCCAGCAGCCCCCTCACGGGGGGAGGACCCGGGGAGCTGTTTTTT.